This paragraph reports one T cell receptor (beta chain). Its antigen remains unidentified. Trimming took 4 bases from V and 7 from J, leaving 19 bases between them. Germline CDR1 is KGHSH and CDR2 is LQKENI. The CDR3 spans 15 residues. Through a sample-barcoded 5' primer and a J-beta primer mix, a second PCR was run for about 6 to 11 cycles. Tagging of each cDNA molecule was performed by a template-switch adaptor with 12 random nucleotides. One entry per CDR3 protein, called by TCRdb with MiXCR from the 5' RACE reads. The sample shows just over 800,000 distinct CDR3 sequences, 60% to 80% of them seen only once. This record comes from a study of blood T cells in healthy people across ages. Study conclusions and caveats: Older age went with lower TCR beta diversity per million T cells, in a roughly linear way. CMV infection status of these donors was not known.

Each donor supplied about 9.6 milliliters of peripheral blood. Sequencing was carried out using blood. This rearrangement joins TRBV18 to TRBJ2-5; D may match TRBD1 or TRBD2 (6 bases each). The sequence was collected from a man younger than 45 in good health. The CDR3 region is CASSRDGGGRVTQYF. The CDR3 DNA reads as TGTGCCAGCTCACGGGATGGAGGGGGTCGAGTGACCCAGTACTTC.